Following are 13 T cell receptor beta chains from one sample sequenced in a study of T-cell reconstitution after alpha-beta-depleted transplantation in children. Preparation of the TCRbeta library involved a method that used unique molecular identifiers. Each CDR3 protein gets one entry after TCRdb re-called the PCR reads with MiXCR. The sample yields 670,000 or so distinct CDR3 sequences, over 10% seen once. The sequencing here drew on PBMCs, taken before TCRalphabeta/CD19-depleted stem cell transplant. All receptors come from a girl aged 2 to 10 with congenital amegakaryocytic thrombocytopenia, due to receive a stem cell transplant.

The chain combines TRBV7-8 with TRBJ2-7, with TRBD2 matching 8 bases. Germline loops: CDR1 SGHVS, CDR2 FQNEAQ. The CDR3 is made up of 14 amino acids. Trimming cost V 7 bases and J 8 bases; bases outside gene matches: 13. CDR3 in DNA: TGTGCCAGCACCATTAGCGGGAACGAAAATAAGCAGTACTTC. This translates into CASTISGNENKQYF.

The CDR3 bases are TGCGCCAGCAGCTTCGACAGCACAGATACGCAGTATTTT. Amino acid sequence: CASSFDSTDTQYF. V is TRBV5-1 and J is TRBJ2-3; D remains ambiguous. The V end was cut by 2 bases, the J end by 0 bases, with 4 bases between. The germline gives CDR1 SGHRS, CDR2 YFSETQ. The CDR3 loop spans 13 amino acids. Full variable domain (rest looked up from reference TRBV5-1 and TRBJ2-3): KAGVTQTPRYLIKTRGQQVTLSCSPISGHRSVSWYQQTPGQGLQFLFEYFSETQRNKGNFPGRFSGRQFSNSRSEMNVSTLELGDSALYLCASSFDSTDTQYFGPGTRLTVL.

The sample holds many counts of this clonotype. The chain joins TRBV20-1 to TRBJ2-1; D is unclear. CDR1 is DFQATT, CDR2 SNEGSKA, per germline (reference sequence). The CDR3 consists of 16 residues. The germline V and J ends were trimmed by 2 bases and 5 bases, with 19 bases remaining between them. The CDR3 is CSARSRPRKPDNEQFF. The DNA of the CDR3 is TGCAGTGCTAGATCCCGCCCCAGGAAGCCTGACAATGAGCAGTTCTTC.

A remark on this clonotype: A much more abundant neighbour one base away suggests this may be a read error. The CDR3 reads CSARSENKNEQYF. The CDR3 nucleotides read TGCAGTGCTAGATCCGAGAATAAAAACGAGCAGTACTTC. The chain joins TRBV20-1 to TRBJ2-7; D not resolved. V lost 2 bases, J lost 5 bases, and 13 bases lay in between. The CDR3 loop spans 13 amino acids. Germline values: CDR1 DFQATT, CDR2 SNEGSKA (reference sequence).

This clonotype was picked up many times. This chain joins TRBV20-1 and TRBJ2-3; tentative D call: TRBD2 (5 bases). CDR3 length: 14 amino acids. Trimming left V 4 bases short and J 1 base short, with 12 bases between. From germline, CDR1 is DFQATT and CDR2 SNEGSKA (reference sequence). The CDR3 region is CSAKFPRGTDTQYF. The DNA for the CDR3 is TGCAGTGCTAAGTTTCCGCGGGGCACAGATACGCAGTATTTT.

This clonotype was seen ten or more times. V usage is TRBV20-1 and J usage is TRBJ2-7; TRBD2 agrees at 11 bases. The CDR3 covers 15 residues. Germline-derived CDR1 and CDR2 are DFQATT and SNEGSKA (reference sequence). The V and J ends lost 4 bases and 5 bases, in that order; junction bases with no gene match: 10. The CDR3 spells CSATGLAGTRDEQYF. The CDR3 nucleotides are TGCAGTGCTACAGGACTAGCGGGTACTCGGGACGAGCAGTACTTC.

This clonotype was observed at least ten times. The V call is TRBV12-3 or TRBV12-4, the J call TRBJ2-1; 7 nucleotides match TRBD2. This CDR3 contains 14 residues. V shed 5 bases and J 8 bases; nucleotides not matched to a gene: 9. The CDR3 sequence: CASSGTTVEYEQFF. The DNA of the CDR3 is TGTGCCAGCAGTGGGACTACCGTAGAGTATGAGCAGTTCTTC.

This clonotype was observed at least ten times. This chain connects TRBV10-3 to TRBJ2-1; 9 positions match TRBD2. CDR1 is ENHRY and CDR2 is SYGVKD in the germline V gene. Germline trimming cut 0 bases from V and 2 bases from J; bases unmatched to any gene: 8. This CDR3 region has 18 residues. CDR3 nucleotide sequence: TGTGCCATCAGTGAGTCGTCCGCTAGCGGGACAGCCTACAATGAGCAGTTCTTC. It yields the protein CAISESSASGTAYNEQFF.

V is TRBV15 and J is TRBJ2-2, with D maybe TRBD2 (5 bases). The V and J ends lost 1 base and 4 bases respectively, with 13 bases between them. Germline V gene lookup returns CDR1 LNHNV and CDR2 YYDKDF (reference sequence). This CDR3 has 16 amino acids. The CDR3 is CATSRVVGDTTGELFF. The CDR3 bases are TGTGCCACCAGCAGAGTGGTGGGAGACACCACCGGGGAGCTGTTTTTT.

This clonotype was observed a few times. The rearrangement links TRBV7-8 to TRBJ2-1; TRBD2 matches 8 bases. V trimming: 1 base; J trimming: 5 bases; junction bases outside the gene matches: 4. Germline V lookup: CDR1 SGHVS, CDR2 FQNEAQ. The CDR3 is 15 amino acids. DNA for the CDR3: TGTGCCAGCAGCTTAGATCCGGGGGGGCACAATGAGCAGTTCTTC. It codes for CASSLDPGGHNEQFF.

Notes on this clonotype: A clone one base away is much larger, so this may be a read error. The chain couples TRBV10-3 to TRBJ2-2; D possibly corresponds to TRBD1 (5 bases). The V end was cut by 8 bases, the J end by 7 bases, with 11 bases between. The CDR3 has 12 amino acids. The germline gives CDR1 ENHRY, CDR2 SYGVKD. The CDR3 DNA is TGTGCCATCGCGGACACCAGCGGGGAGCTGTTTTTT. Its translation is CAIADTSGELFF.

This clonotype appeared a few times. The junction differs from germline at one of its ends, possibly a read error. The V and J genes are TRBV12-3 or TRBV12-4 and TRBJ2-1; D possibly corresponds to TRBD2 (5 bases). This CDR3 has 13 residues. CDR3 protein: CASSFPGAEGSLF. The CDR3 DNA is TGTGCCAGCAGTTTCCCCGGCGCCGAGGGTTCGCTCTTC.

On this clonotype itself: A clone one base away is much larger, so this may be a read error. As DNA, the CDR3 is TGTCCCAGCTCGGACTGGACAGGAGAGCAGTACTTC. This encodes CPSSDWTGEQYF. V gene TRBV11-3 combines with J gene TRBJ2-7; 7 bases map to TRBD1. Germline V lookup: CDR1 SGHNT, CDR2 YENEEA. The CDR3 sequence is 12 residues long.